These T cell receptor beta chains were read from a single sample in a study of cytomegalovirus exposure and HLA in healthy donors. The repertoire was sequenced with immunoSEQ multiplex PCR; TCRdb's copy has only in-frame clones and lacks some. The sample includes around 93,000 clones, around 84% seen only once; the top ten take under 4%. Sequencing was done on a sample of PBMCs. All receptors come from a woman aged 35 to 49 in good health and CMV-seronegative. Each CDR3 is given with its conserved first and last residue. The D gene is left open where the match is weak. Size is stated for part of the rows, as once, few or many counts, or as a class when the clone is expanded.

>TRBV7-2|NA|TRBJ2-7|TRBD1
TGTGCCAGCAGCCTCTGGACAGGGGAGCAGTACTTC
CASSLWTGEQYF
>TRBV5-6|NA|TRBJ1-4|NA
TGTGCCAGCAGCTTAATCGCCGGTGAAAAACTGTTTTTT
CASSLIAGEKLFF
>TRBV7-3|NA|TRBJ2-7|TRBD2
TGTGCCAGCAGCTTACTAGCGGGGGGCTCCTACGAGCAGTACTTC
CASSLLAGGSYEQYF
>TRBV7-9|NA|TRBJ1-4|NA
TGTGCCAGCAGCTTGAGCCGGTCGAGGGGGGAAAAACTGTTTTTT
CASSLSRSRGEKLFF
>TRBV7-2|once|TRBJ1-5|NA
TGTGCCAGCAGCTTACTCCCCAGGGGTGGCAATCAGCCCCAGCATTTT
CASSLLPRGGNQPQHF
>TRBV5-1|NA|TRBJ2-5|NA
TGCGCCAGCAGCTTGGACGGTTTTGATAAGACCCAGTACTTC
CASSLDGFDKTQYF
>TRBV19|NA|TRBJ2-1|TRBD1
TGTGCCAGTAGTAAGTACAGGGGCCTCTACAATGAGCAGTTCTTC
CASSKYRGLYNEQFF
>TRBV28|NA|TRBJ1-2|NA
TGTGCCAGCGCCGTAGGGGAACGGGGCTACACCTTC
CASAVGERGYTF
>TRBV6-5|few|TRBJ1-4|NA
TGTGCCAGCAGTTACGGGCAGAAGAATGAAAAACTGTTTTTT
CASSYGQKNEKLFF
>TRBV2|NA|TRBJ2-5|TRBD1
TGTGCCAGCAGTGCGGGACAGGGGGCTCAAGAGACCCAGTACTTC
CASSAGQGAQETQYF
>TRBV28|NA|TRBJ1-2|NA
TGTGCCAGCAGTTTGGGGGGGGGCTATGGCTACACCTTC
CASSLGGGYGYTF
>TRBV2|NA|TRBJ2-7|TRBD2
TGTGCCAGCATAGGGACTAGCGGGAGTGTTGAGTACTTC
CASIGTSGSVEYF
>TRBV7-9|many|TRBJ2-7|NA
TGTGCCAGCAGCTTGGGGGGAACCTCTAGGGGTGGCCCCTACGAGCAGTACTTC
CASSLGGTSRGGPYEQYF
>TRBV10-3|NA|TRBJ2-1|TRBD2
TGTGCCACCGGGGGACTAGCGGGAGTGAATGAGCAGTTCTTC
CATGGLAGVNEQFF
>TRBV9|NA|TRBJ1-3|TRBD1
TGTGCCAGCAGCACGTACGGGACAGCGGCTGGAAACACCATATATTTT
CASSTYGTAAGNTIYF
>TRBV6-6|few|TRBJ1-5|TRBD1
TGTGCCAGCAGGGCCGGGACAGGGATTCATCAGCCCCAGCATTTT
CASRAGTGIHQPQHF
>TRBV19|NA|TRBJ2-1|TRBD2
TGTGCCAGTAGTATCAGCGGGAGTGCGGGTGAGCAGTTCTTC
CASSISGSAGEQFF
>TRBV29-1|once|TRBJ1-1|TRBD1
TGCAGCGTCGTCCCGGGACAGGGTTTGGACACTGAAGCTTTCTTT
CSVVPGQGLDTEAFF
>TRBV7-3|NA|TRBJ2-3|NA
TGTGCCCCGGACAGTCAGAGCACAGATACGCAGTATTTT
CAPDSQSTDTQYF
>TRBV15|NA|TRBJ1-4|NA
TGTGCCACCAGCGATAGGCGCGTAGGGAGAGGTGAAAAACTGTTTTTT
CATSDRRVGRGEKLFF
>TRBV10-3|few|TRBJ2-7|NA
TGTGCCATCAGTGAGTCAGTTTCGGGTGGAGAGCAGTACTTC
CAISESVSGGEQYF
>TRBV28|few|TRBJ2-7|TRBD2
TGTGCCAGCTGGGGAGCGGGACCGGTTTACGAGCAGTACTTC
CASWGAGPVYEQYF
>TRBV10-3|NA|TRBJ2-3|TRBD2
TGTGCCATCAGTGAGTCGGGCTCGGCGGGAGTATTAGATACGCAGTATTTT
CAISESGSAGVLDTQYF
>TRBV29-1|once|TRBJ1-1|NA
TGCAGCGTGACAGGTCTGAACACTGAAGCTTTCTTT
CSVTGLNTEAFF
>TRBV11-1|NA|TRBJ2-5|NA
TGTGCCAGCAGCTTAGGACGTGGGACTGCGGGGGAGACCCAGTACTTC
CASSLGRGTAGETQYF
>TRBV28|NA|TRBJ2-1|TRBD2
TGTGCCAGCAGTCCCCCTAGCGGGAGGTACAATGAGCAGTTCTTC
CASSPPSGRYNEQFF
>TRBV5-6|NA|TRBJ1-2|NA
TGTGCCAGCAGCTTAAATTGGCCTGCTTCTAACTATGGCTACACCTTC
CASSLNWPASNYGYTF
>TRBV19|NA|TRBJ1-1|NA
TGTGCCAGTAGCCCGCGGGGGAACACTGAAGCTTTCTTT
CASSPRGNTEAFF
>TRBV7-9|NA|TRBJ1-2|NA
TGTGCCAGCAGCTTAGCCGCGGGGACCGAGGGGGGCTACACCTTC
CASSLAAGTEGGYTF
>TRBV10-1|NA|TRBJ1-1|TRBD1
TGCGCCAGCAGTGAAGGGGGCCCGGACACTGAAGCTTTCTTT
CASSEGGPDTEAFF
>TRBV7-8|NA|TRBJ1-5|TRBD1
TGTGCCAGCAGCCCTCGTGGACAGGGGGCGGTGAACGGGGGTCAGCCCCAGCATTTT
CASSPRGQGAVNGGQPQHF
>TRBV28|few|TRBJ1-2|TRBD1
TGTGCCAGCAGTTTATATCTCGGGACAGGAGGCTATGGCTACACCTTC
CASSLYLGTGGYGYTF
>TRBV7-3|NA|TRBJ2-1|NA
TGTGCCAGCAGCTTAAGGGGGCCCTTTAGGCAGTTCTTC
CASSLRGPFRQFF
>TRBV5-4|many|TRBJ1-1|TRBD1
TGTGCCAGCAGCTTAATGGGACAGGGAACGATCCAGAAAGCTTTCTTT
CASSLMGQGTIQKAFF
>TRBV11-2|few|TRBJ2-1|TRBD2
TGTGCCAGCAGCCCTTCTAGCGGGAGCTCCTACAATGAGCAGTTCTTC
CASSPSSGSSYNEQFF
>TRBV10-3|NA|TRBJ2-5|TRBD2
TGTGCCATCCGTAAGCGGGAGTTAGACGAGACCCAGTACTTC
CAIRKRELDETQYF
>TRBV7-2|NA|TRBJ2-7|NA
TGTGCCAGCAGCCCCTCTGGACTTTCTACCTACGAGCAGTACTTC
CASSPSGLSTYEQYF
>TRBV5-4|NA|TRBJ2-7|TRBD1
TGTGCCAGCAGCTCCAGGCGGACAGGGTCCTACGAGCAGTACTTC
CASSSRRTGSYEQYF
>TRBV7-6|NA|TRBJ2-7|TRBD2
TGTGCCAGCAGTTCCCGTGCGGGGGGACCCTACGAGCAGTACTTC
CASSSRAGGPYEQYF
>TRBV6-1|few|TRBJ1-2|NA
TGTGCCAGCAGTGAAGGGGCGGGCTACACCTTC
CASSEGAGYTF
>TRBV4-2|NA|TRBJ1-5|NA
TGTGCCAGCAGCCAAGGGGTAGAGGGCCATCAGCCCCAGCATTTT
CASSQGVEGHQPQHF
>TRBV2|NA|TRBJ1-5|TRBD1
TGTGCCAGCAGAGGGACAGGGACGCCGAATCAGCCCCAGCATTTT
CASRGTGTPNQPQHF
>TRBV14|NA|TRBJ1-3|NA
TGTGCCAGCAGCCCCTTTGATTCGGGTCCTGGAAACACCATATATTTT
CASSPFDSGPGNTIYF
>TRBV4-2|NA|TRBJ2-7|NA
TGTGCCAGCAGCCAAGACCTGTTTGGCGGGGCGTCCTACGAGCAGTACTTC
CASSQDLFGGASYEQYF
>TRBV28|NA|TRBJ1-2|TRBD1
TGTGCCAGCAGTTCCGGGACAGGGAACTATGGCTACACCTTC
CASSSGTGNYGYTF
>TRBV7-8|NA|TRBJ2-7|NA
TGTGCCAGCAGCCGAGACAGGAGAACCTACGAGCAGTACTTC
CASSRDRRTYEQYF
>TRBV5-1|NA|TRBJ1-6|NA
TGCGCCAGCAGCTGGCGGGCGAATTCACCCCTCCACTTT
CASSWRANSPLHF
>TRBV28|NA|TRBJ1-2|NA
TGTGCCAGCACCAAAGAGCACGAAGGCTACACCTTC
CASTKEHEGYTF
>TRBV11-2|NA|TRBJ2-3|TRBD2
TGTGCCAGCAGCTTCGCCGGGAGGGTCACAGATACGCAGTATTTT
CASSFAGRVTDTQYF
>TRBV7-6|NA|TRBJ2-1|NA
TGTGCCAGCAGCATGACTAGAGCCCTCAATGAGCAGTTCTTC
CASSMTRALNEQFF
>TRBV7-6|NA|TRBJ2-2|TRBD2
TGTGCCAGCAGCTCGGGACTAGCCGACACCGGGGAGCTGTTTTTT
CASSSGLADTGELFF
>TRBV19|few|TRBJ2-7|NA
TGTGCCAGTAGTAGATCTGAGGGCTACGAGCAGTACTTC
CASSRSEGYEQYF
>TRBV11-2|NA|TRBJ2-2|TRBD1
TGTGCCAGCAATAACAGGGGATCGAACACCGGGGAGCTGTTTTTT
CASNNRGSNTGELFF
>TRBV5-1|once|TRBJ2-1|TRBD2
TGCGCCAGCAGCCCCGGACTAGCGGGAAGAATCCACAATGAGCAGTTCTTC
CASSPGLAGRIHNEQFF
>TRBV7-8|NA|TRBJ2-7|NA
TGTGCCAGCAGCTTAGCTAAAACCTACGAGCAGTACTTC
CASSLAKTYEQYF
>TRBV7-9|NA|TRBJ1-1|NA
TGTGCCAGCAGCTTTATAACACCCCGAAGCGCTGAAGCTTTCTTT
CASSFITPRSAEAFF
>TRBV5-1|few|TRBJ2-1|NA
TGCGCCAGCAGCACGAGCTCCTACAATGAGCAGTTCTTC
CASSTSSYNEQFF
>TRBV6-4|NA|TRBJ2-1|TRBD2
TGTGCCAGCAGTGTCAGGGAACTAGCGGGGACCAATGAGCAGTTCTTC
CASSVRELAGTNEQFF
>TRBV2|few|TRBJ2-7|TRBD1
TGTGCCAGCAGTATCTACCGGGACAGGGAAGCCTACGAGCAGTACTTC
CASSIYRDREAYEQYF